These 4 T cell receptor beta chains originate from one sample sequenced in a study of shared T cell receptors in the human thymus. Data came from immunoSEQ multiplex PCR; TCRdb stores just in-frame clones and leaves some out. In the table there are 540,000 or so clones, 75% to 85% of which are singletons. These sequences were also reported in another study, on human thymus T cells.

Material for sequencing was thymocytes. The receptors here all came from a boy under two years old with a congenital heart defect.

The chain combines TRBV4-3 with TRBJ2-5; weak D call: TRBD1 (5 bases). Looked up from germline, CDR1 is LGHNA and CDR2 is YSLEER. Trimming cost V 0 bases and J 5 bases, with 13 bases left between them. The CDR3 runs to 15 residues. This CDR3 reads CASSQDRVEVETQYF. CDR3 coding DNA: TGCGCCAGCAGCCAAGACAGGGTCGAGGTGGAGACCCAGTACTTC.

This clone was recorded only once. The DNA of the CDR3 is TGTGCCACCTCGGGAGCCTACGAGCAGTACTTC. Its translation is CATSGAYEQYF. This chain joins TRBV19 and TRBJ2-7, with D possibly being TRBD2 (6 bases). The CDR3 length is 11 residues. CDR1 is LNHDA and CDR2 is SQIVND in the germline V gene (reference sequence). Trimming cost V 10 bases and J 2 bases, with 9 bases left between them.

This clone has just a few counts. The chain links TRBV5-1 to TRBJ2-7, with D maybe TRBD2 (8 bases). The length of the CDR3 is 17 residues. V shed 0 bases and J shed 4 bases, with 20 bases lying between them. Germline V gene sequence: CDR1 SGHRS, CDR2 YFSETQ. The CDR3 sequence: CASSLETGTGLGYEQYF. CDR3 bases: TGCGCCAGCAGCTTGGAGACAGGGACGGGACTAGGGTACGAGCAGTACTTC.

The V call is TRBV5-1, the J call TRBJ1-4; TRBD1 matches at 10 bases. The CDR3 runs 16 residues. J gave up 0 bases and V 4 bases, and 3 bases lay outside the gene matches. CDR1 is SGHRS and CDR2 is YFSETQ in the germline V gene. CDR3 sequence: CASSRGQGATNEKLFF. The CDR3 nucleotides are TGCGCCAGCAGCAGAGGACAGGGGGCAACTAATGAAAAACTGTTTTTT.